The 11 T cell receptor beta chains reported below all come from one sample, sequenced in a study of CD8 T cells in ankylosing spondylitis (dated by TCRdb to between 2016 and 2019). Summary of the overall study and its limitations: A TCR beta motif made up of under ten highly homologous amino acid variants appeared to be characteristic of blood from ankylosing spondylitis patients.

What these receptors recognize is not known. The method behind the library was 5' RACE. The sequencer was an Illumina HiSeq 2500. TCRdb took the public reads, trimmed them with fastp at Q25, ran MiXCR for clone calling and kept in-frame beta chains. Merged by CDR3 protein, the rows form single entries marked with the most common genes and DNA. The sample records a few hundred thousand distinct CDR3 sequences, about 13% of which are singletons. The ten most abundant clones make up under 7.5% of the sample. The sequenced material came from blood, either unsorted or a sorted T cell fraction (not recorded which). These receptors all stem from a male donor with ankylosing spondylitis.

The chain links TRBV12-3 or TRBV12-4 to TRBJ1-1; a weak D match, TRBD1 (6 bases). This CDR3 spans 15 amino acids. V dropped 6 bases and J dropped 1 base, with 15 bases sitting between them. As DNA, the CDR3 is TGTGCCAGCAGGGAATGGACAGCCGGGAACACTGAAGCTTTCTTT. Its protein product is CASREWTAGNTEAFF.

This clonotype was seen only a few times. The chain has TRBV12-3 or TRBV12-4 and TRBJ2-7; D assignment may be TRBD1 or TRBD2 (5 bases each). Trimming removed 5 bases at V and 0 bases at J, with 11 bases between. The CDR3 loop spans 14 amino acids. This CDR3 reads CASSVRDGSYEQYF. CDR3 DNA: TGTGCCAGCAGTGTCCGGGACGGCTCCTACGAGCAGTACTTC.

This clonotype has ten or more counts. The rearrangement uses TRBV21-1 and TRBJ2-1; no DNA check was done on the table's D call, TRBD1. TRBV21-1 is recorded as a pseudogene. The CDR3 is 18 amino acids. The chain's CDR3 is CASSKDHLDLDRDNEQFF. The CDR3 DNA sequence: TGTGCCAGCAGCAAAGACCACCTAGACCTGGACAGGGATAATGAGCAGTTCTTC.

This clonotype was seen only a few times. The V call is TRBV24-1, the J call TRBJ2-3; D ambiguous. The CDR3 loop spans 17 amino acids. CDR1 and CDR2 from the germline V gene are KGHDR and SFDVKD. V lost 2 bases and J lost 0, with 14 bases in between. CDR3 nucleotide sequence: TGTGCCACCAGTGATTCTGGTTCTTGGATCAGCACAGATACGCAGTATTTT. This translates into CATSDSGSWISTDTQYF.

This rearrangement joins TRBV10-3 to TRBJ1-4; the D is unclear. There are 11 residues in the CDR3. The germline V gene encodes CDR1 ENHRY and CDR2 SYGVKD. Trimming removed 6 bases at V and 7 bases at J, with 6 bases between. The CDR3 coding sequence is TGTGCCATCAGCCGGGGTGAAAAACTGTTTTTT. Its translation: CAISRGEKLFF.

This clonotype showed up just a few times. The V call is TRBV20-1, the J call TRBJ2-1, with 8 bases lining up with TRBD2. This CDR3 contains 15 residues. Trimming cost V 0 bases and J 10 bases; bases outside gene matches: 11. The V gene's germline CDR1 is DFQATT and CDR2 SNEGSKA (reference sequence). The CDR3 DNA follows: TGCAGTGCTAGAGATCCTAGCGGGTTGCTATGGGAGCAGTTCTTC. Its translation: CSARDPSGLLWEQFF.

CDR3 region: CASSEWTGGGETQYF. In DNA, the CDR3 is TGTGCCAGCAGTGAATGGACAGGGGGGGGGGAGACCCAGTACTTC. The rearrangement links TRBV6-1 to TRBJ2-5; 10 nucleotides align to TRBD1. In germline, CDR1 is MNHNS, CDR2 SASEGT. After removal of 2 bases from V and 5 bases from J, the junction contained 5 bases not matched to a gene. This CDR3 comprises 15 residues.

This clonotype was seen only a few times. The chain links TRBV7-2 to TRBJ2-4; tentative D call: TRBD2 (5 bases). V lost 0 bases and J lost 1, with 7 bases in between. This CDR3 contains 15 residues. Germline lookup yields CDR1 SGHTA and CDR2 FQGNSA. The CDR3 reads CASSLAEGAKNIQYF. CDR3 DNA sequence: TGTGCCAGCAGCTTAGCTGAGGGTGCCAAAAACATTCAGTACTTC.

This clonotype has just a few counts. The V and J genes are TRBV12-3 or TRBV12-4 and TRBJ1-1; D may be TRBD1 (5 bases). This CDR3 region has 14 residues. V was trimmed by 2 bases and J by 5 bases, leaving 12 bases between them. In nucleotides, the CDR3 is TGTGCCAGCAGTTTACAGGGAGGAGAGACTGAAGCTTTCTTT. This translates into CASSLQGGETEAFF.

CDR3 coding DNA: TGTGCCAGCAGCCAAGGGGCCGTTTCCCGGCCAGTCAGCGAGACCCAGTACTTC. Its protein product is CASSQGAVSRPVSETQYF. The chain employs TRBV4-2 and TRBJ2-5; D remains unclear. CDR3 length equals 18 residues. Germline V gives CDR1 LGHNA, CDR2 YNFKEQ. The V end was cut by 1 base, the J end by 5 bases, with 23 bases between.

The sample holds a few counts of this clonotype. The rearrangement joins TRBV12-3 or TRBV12-4 to TRBJ1-5; D remains unclear. This CDR3 is built from 14 residues. V lost 3 bases to trimming and J lost 7 bases, with 13 bases between them. This CDR3 reads CASSFTGVRQPQHF. In nucleotides, the CDR3 is TGTGCCAGCAGTTTCACGGGAGTTCGGCAGCCCCAGCATTTT.